This T cell receptor (beta chain) was captured in a study of T-cell reconstitution after alpha-beta-depleted transplantation in children. Preparing the TCRbeta library involved the use of unique molecular identifiers. MiXCR was run by TCRdb on the PCR reads, yielding one entry per CDR3 protein. The sample has 500,000 or so distinct CDR3 sequences; approximately 30% are singletons. This clonotype occurred a few times. V was pared by 6 bases and J by 4 bases, with 12 bases between. The CDR3 is made up of 13 amino acids. The receptor was isolated from a human donor who donated a stem cell graft to a child with aplastic anemia. Here the sequenced sample was PBMCs from the stem cell graft donor, taken from the stem cell graft. The rearrangement uses TRBV12-3 or TRBV12-4 and TRBJ1-1; D might be TRBD1 (5 bases). The CDR3 DNA follows: TGTGCCAGCAGACGGGACTTATTCACTGAAGCTTTCTTT. Residues: CASRRDLFTEAFF.